These 14 T cell receptor beta chains were all obtained from the same sample, sequenced in a study of T cells in localized non-small cell lung cancer. The method was immunoSEQ multiplex PCR; TCRdb's version includes in-frame clones alone and lacks a portion of them. The data show about 24,000 clones, around nine tenths seen once. The input for sequencing was peripheral blood, taken before any cancer treatment. All receptors derive from a man aged 40 to 69 with stage I squamous cell lung carcinoma.

The table lists this clone with a few counts. The same CDR3 can be traced to other DNA sequences in this sample. The chain joins TRBV10-3 to TRBJ1-2; 7 bases are shared with TRBD1. Germline CDR1 reads ENHRY; CDR2 reads SYGVKD. The V segment lost 2 bases and the J segment 4 bases; nucleotides outside the gene matches: 4. The CDR3 is 14 residues long. CDR3 sequence: CAISEEGATYGYTF. Written as DNA, the CDR3 is TGTGCCATCAGTGAGGAGGGGGCTACCTATGGCTACACCTTC.

The chain employs TRBV6-1 and TRBJ1-1; TRBD1 is a possible D gene (5 bases). Germline CDR1 is MNHNS and CDR2 is SASEGT. The CDR3 runs 13 residues. V was cut by 8 bases and J by 1 base, with 11 bases left in between. The CDR3 is CASEDKSNTEAFF. DNA for the CDR3: TGTGCCAGCGAGGACAAATCGAACACTGAAGCTTTCTTT.

The rearrangement uses TRBV6-5 and TRBJ2-7, with a possible D match to TRBD2 (7 bases). V shed 7 bases and J shed 6 bases, with 19 bases lying between them. Germline V gene sequence: CDR1 MNHEY, CDR2 SVGAGI. This CDR3 has 14 amino acids. CDR3 DNA: TGTGCCAGCACCTTAGCGCCGGGGGGCGGCGAGCAGTACTTC. This translates into CASTLAPGGGEQYF.

The J gene is TRBJ1-3, the V gene TRBV6-6; no reliable D call. The CDR3 contains 15 residues. Germline lookup yields CDR1 MNHNY and CDR2 SVGAGI (reference sequence). Trimming removed 2 bases from V and 0 bases from J, with 8 bases in between. This chain's CDR3 is CASSYDTGSGNTIYF. The CDR3 DNA reads TGTGCCAGCAGTTACGACACCGGCTCTGGAAACACCATATATTTT.

The rearrangement links TRBV11-3 to TRBJ2-3, with 8 nucleotides matching TRBD2. CDR3 length equals 14 residues. Germline V gene lookup returns CDR1 SGHNT and CDR2 YENEEA. V lost 5 bases, J lost 5 bases, and 6 bases stayed unmatched. The CDR3 sequence: CASSTSGGEDTQYF. CDR3 nucleotide sequence: TGTGCCAGCAGCACTTCGGGGGGGGAAGATACGCAGTATTTT.

The chain couples TRBV19 to TRBJ1-6; 8 positions agree with TRBD1. CDR3 length: 16 residues. Germline assignment: CDR1 LNHDA and CDR2 SQIVND (reference sequence). The junction had 11 bases not matched to a gene; V was cut back by 4 bases and J by 9 bases. CDR3 bases: TGTGCCAGTAGTAACCGGGACAGGACAATTGGTTCACCCCTCCACTTT. Translating it yields CASSNRDRTIGSPLHF. The whole variable domain, filled in from reference TRBV19 and TRBJ1-6, reads DGGITQSPKYLFRKEGQNVTLSCEQNLNHDAMYWYRQDPGQGLRLIYYSQIVNDFQKGDIAEGYSVSREKKESFPLTVTSAQKNPTAFYLCASSNRDRTIGSPLHFGNGTRLTVT.

The V call is TRBV21-1, the J call TRBJ2-7. TRBV21-1 is shown as a pseudogene. The CDR3 totals 16 residues. CDR3 coding DNA: TGTGCCAGCAGCAAAGACCACAGGGAGGTTCGCGGCGAGCAGTACTTC. Translation gives CASSKDHREVRGEQYF.

V gene TRBV2 combines with J gene TRBJ2-1, with 10 bases lining up with TRBD2. The CDR3 runs 15 residues. The germline V gene encodes CDR1 SNHLY and CDR2 FYNNEI. Trimming removed 3 bases from V and 6 bases from J; junction bases left unmatched: 5. CDR3 amino acids: CASSDWVAGGNEQFF. The CDR3 DNA follows: TGTGCCAGCAGTGATTGGGTAGCGGGGGGCAATGAGCAGTTCTTC.

The chain links TRBV7-9 to TRBJ2-1; D perhaps matches TRBD2 (5 bases). This CDR3 is built from 11 residues. Germline-derived CDR1 and CDR2 are SEHNR and FQNEAQ (reference sequence). Between the trimmed V and J ends, which lost 5 bases and 13 bases, there was a span of 12 bases. CDR3 residues: CASSLERVQFF. Written as DNA, the CDR3 is TGTGCCAGCAGCCTAGAGAGGGTACAGTTCTTC.

V and J are TRBV7-2 and TRBJ2-2; the D gene is possibly TRBD2 (5 bases). The germline V gene encodes CDR1 SGHTA and CDR2 FQGNSA. Between the trimmed V and J ends, which lost 0 bases and 15 bases, there was a span of 14 bases. The CDR3 runs to 13 residues. The CDR3 sequence: CASSLATAQRVFF. DNA for the CDR3: TGTGCCAGCAGCTTAGCCACAGCTCAGAGGGTGTTTTTT.

The chain carries TRBV4-2 and TRBJ1-3, with 10 bases that match TRBD1. V lost 0 bases, J lost 2 bases, and 4 bases stayed unmatched. This CDR3 is 17 amino acids long. Germline CDR1 and CDR2: LGHNA and YNFKEQ. The CDR3 sequence is CASSQDSGQGAGNTIYF. In nucleotides, the CDR3 is TGTGCCAGCAGCCAAGATTCCGGACAGGGGGCTGGAAACACCATATATTTT.

The chain employs TRBV19 and TRBJ1-2; 8 bases are a match to TRBD1. Losses at the gene ends were 5 bases for V and 5 bases for J; bases not matched to a gene: 7. CDR3 size: 14 residues. The germline gives CDR1 LNHDA, CDR2 SQIVND (reference sequence). The chain's CDR3 is CASSPADRAYGYTF. The CDR3 nucleotides read TGTGCCAGTAGTCCGGCGGACAGGGCTTATGGCTACACCTTC.

V is TRBV4-1 and J is TRBJ2-1; D gene unclear. Trimming removed 4 bases from V and 5 bases from J, with 6 bases in between. CDR3 length: 12 amino acids. Germline V gene sequence: CDR1 MGHRA, CDR2 YSYEKL. DNA for the CDR3: TGCGCCAGCAGCCTGGGTGACAATGAGCAGTTCTTC. Protein: CASSLGDNEQFF.

The genes are TRBV28 and TRBJ2-1, with D unclear. Trimming took 3 bases from V and 9 from J, leaving 12 bases between them. This CDR3 is 13 amino acids long. CDR1 and CDR2 from the germline V gene are MDHEN and SYDVKM. The CDR3 here is CASSFVGWGEQFF. Written as DNA, the CDR3 is TGTGCCAGCAGTTTTGTAGGGTGGGGTGAGCAGTTCTTC.